The present TCR beta chain was sequenced within a study of blood T cell repertoires in COVID-19 (dated by TCRdb to 2018 to 2021). In the study overall: Collaborator samples came from the United States, Italy and Spain and covered acute and convalescent phases of COVID-19. The material from the prospective study consisted of cDNA or gDNA derived from T cells, B-cell-depleted T cells, or PBMCs. The dataset comprised deeply sampled blood TCRbeta repertoires from subjects exposed to, actively infected with, or recovered from COVID-19. The repertoires were made available in a free public database intended to serve as a resource for research on the immune response to SARS-CoV-2. The samples were drawn from the first 160 participants of the ongoing ImmuneRACE study and from about 1,200 subjects provided by 6 global collaborators. Nearly every sample came with metadata listing a de-identified subject ID, COVID-19 status, age in years and sex. Where available, HLA class I and class II types were taken from metadata supplied by the sample provider and were not determined by assay-based typing.

Whole blood was collected in K2EDTA tubes by collaborating institutions according to the institutions' own protocols. Collaborator samples were shipped for TCRbeta analysis as frozen whole blood, isolated PBMCs, or DNA extracted from either sample type. The germline V gene (reference sequence) sets CDR1 to GTSNPN and CDR2 to SVGIG. The CDR3 covers 17 residues, taking in both the cysteine and the phenylalanine. Just the 51-base CDR3 DNA is kept, in frame starting at base 1. Germline trimming: 4 bases from V, 0 bases from J; junction bases outside gene matches: 13. TCRbeta CDR3 regions were amplified from genomic DNA using the immunoSEQ Assay, a bias-controlled multiplex PCR. The published analysis was carried out like this. Nucleated cell counts per sample were estimated from amplification of reference gene primers within the assay. Sequence reads were collapsed and filtered to measure the absolute abundance of every unique TCRbeta CDR3 rearrangement. For each sample, productive Simpson clonality was calculated as the square root of Simpson's diversity index across productive rearrangements. TCRdb stores this immuneACCESS table with in-frame sequences only. Part of the clones is absent; in the studies checked, under half of the shortfall reflects unresolved V genes, and no reason is known for the rest. V, J and clone size are those of that table, while D and trimming were read from the DNA. This sample has about 160,000 clones in its table, and around 84% of those were observed once. The leading ten clones occupy 3% to 4% of the sample.

The sample holds one count of this clone. No cognate antigen has been identified for it. There are no base qualities to consult, and no much larger clone falls within one base. What the research found in general, with its limitations: The amount of clinical and demographic metadata varied by source and participant and was provided uncurated.

Recombination joined TRBV30 with TRBJ2-3, with 7 junctional bases fitting TRBD2. What was sequenced was peripheral blood. This sequence was found in a human donor with acute or convalescent COVID-19. The donor label of this sample is uncertain. The CDR3 here reads CAWKALGGGGSTDTQYF. The nucleotides are TGTGCCTGGAAGGCGTTAGGCGGGGGAGGAAGCACAGATACGCAGTATTTT. Beyond the CDR3, the reference TRBV30 and TRBJ2-3 genes provide the residues; the full variable domain reads: SQTIHQWPATLVQPVGSPLSLECTVEGTSNPNLYWYRQAAGRGLQLLFYSVGIGQISSEVPQNLSASRPQDRQFILSSKKLLLSDSGFYLCAWKALGGGGSTDTQYFGPGTRLTVL.